This TCR beta chain derives from a study of shared clonotypes between healthy human individuals. This clone came up once. Germline V gives CDR1 MRHNA, CDR2 SNTAGT. The CDR3 loop spans 13 amino acids. Trimming at V came to 6 bases and at J to 8 bases, leaving 9 bases not matched to a gene. Positively selected for CCR7, the CD45RO-negative cells used as naive CD8 cells excluded terminally differentiated effector memory CD45RA+ cells. Every contributor of samples was a Caucasian grown-up residing in Nashville, Tennessee. The method was immunoSEQ multiplex PCR; TCRdb's version includes in-frame clones alone and lacks a portion of them. Of just over 2,000,000 clones in the sample, about 95% were seen once.

This receptor was identified in a young man in good health. The chain couples TRBV6-4 to TRBJ1-2, with 7 bases aligning to TRBD1. The specimen was naive CD8+ T cells sorted from blood. The CDR3 protein is CASRETGRDGYTF. Written as DNA, the CDR3 is TGTGCCAGCAGAGAGACAGGGCGGGACGGCTACACCTTC.